The rows below give T cell receptor beta chains drawn from one sample of a study of T-cell reconstitution after alpha-beta-depleted transplantation in children. TCRdb passed the PCR reads through MiXCR, listing each CDR3 protein once. Found here are approximately 980,000 distinct CDR3 sequences, less than 30% of them singletons; the top ten hold roughly 28%. The sequences come from PBMCs, mostly from graft donor cells, collected 360 days after TCRalphabeta/CD19-depleted stem cell transplant. The origin of the receptors is a boy less than two years old who had a stem cell transplant for SCID, so the T cells may come from the graft donor. Both conserved end residues are part of each CDR3. The D gene is left open where the match is weak. Clone size is not always given. Where it is, it says once, few, many or a class for expanded clones.

CDR3 length	D gene	clone size	V gene	J gene	CDR3 protein	CDR3 DNA
13	NA	NA	TRBV29-1	TRBJ1-1	CSVYGRLGTEAFF	TGCAGCGTTTATGGACGTCTGGGCACTGAAGCTTTCTTT
15	TRBD1	NA	TRBV5-6	TRBJ2-7	CASTFTDRGFYEQYF	TGTGCCAGCACCTTCACTGACAGGGGGTTCTACGAGCAGTACTTC
11	NA	few	TRBV11-2	TRBJ1-1	CASSLGGGVFF	TGTGCCAGCAGCTTAGGGGGAGGCGTTTTCTTT
17	NA	NA	TRBV5-5	TRBJ2-1	CASSLGPGRQTYNEQFF	TGTGCCAGCAGCTTGGGGCCCGGACGGCAGACCTACAATGAGCAGTTCTTC
13	NA	NA	TRBV9	TRBJ1-5	CASSAAEHQPQHF	TGTGCCAGCAGCGCCGCGGAGCATCAGCCCCAGCATTTT
15	NA	few	TRBV4-3	TRBJ2-5	CASSPLASLQETQYF	TGCGCCAGCAGCCCCCTCGCGAGTTTACAAGAGACCCAGTACTTC
18	NA	few	TRBV5-1	TRBJ2-1	CASSLRPMGASSYNEQFF	TGCGCCAGCAGCTTGCGACCCATGGGGGCGAGCTCCTACAATGAGCAGTTCTTC
15	NA	NA	TRBV10-3	TRBJ2-7	CAISAVSQGSYEQYF	TGTGCCATCAGTGCGGTTTCGCAGGGAAGCTACGAGCAGTACTTC
16	NA	NA	TRBV5-1	TRBJ2-7	CASSFTGTPKSYEQYF	TGCGCCAGCAGCTTTACCGGGACACCTAAATCCTACGAGCAGTACTTC
15	NA	few	TRBV20-1	TRBJ2-2	CSARRGRGNTGELFF	TGCAGTGCTAGAAGGGGCAGGGGTAACACCGGGGAGCTGTTTTTT
16	NA	NA	TRBV10-3	TRBJ2-4	CAISERDPGAKNIQYF	TGTGCCATCAGTGAGCGGGACCCTGGCGCCAAAAACATTCAGTACTTC
13	TRBD1	few	TRBV10-3	TRBJ1-2	CAITRDSGYGYTF	TGTGCCATCACACGGGACAGCGGTTATGGCTACACCTTC
15	TRBD2	NA	TRBV2	TRBJ2-5	CASSLERRGQETQYF	TGTGCCAGCAGTCTAGAGCGGCGGGGGCAAGAGACCCAGTACTTC
13	NA	NA	TRBV12-3/TRBV12-4	TRBJ2-5	CASKNGIQETQYF	TGTGCCAGCAAGAACGGCATCCAAGAGACCCAGTACTTC
13	NA	few	TRBV14	TRBJ2-1	CASSQDSHNEQFF	TGTGCCAGCAGCCAAGATTCTCACAATGAGCAGTTCTTC
13	TRBD2	NA	TRBV5-1	TRBJ2-1	CASSGGVVNEQFF	TGCGCCAGCAGCGGGGGGGTAGTGAATGAGCAGTTCTTC
12	NA	NA	TRBV2	TRBJ1-1	CASFNVNTEAFF	TGTGCCAGCTTTAATGTGAACACTGAAGCTTTCTTT
14	NA	few	TRBV20-1	TRBJ2-7	CSARDRPWAYEQYF	TGCAGTGCTAGAGATCGTCCATGGGCCTACGAGCAGTACTTC
16	NA	NA	TRBV24-1	TRBJ2-3	CATSDSKTEYTDTQYF	TGTGCCACCAGTGATTCCAAGACAGAATACACAGATACGCAGTATTTT
12	NA	once	TRBV3-1	TRBJ1-2	CASSQWGYGYTF	TGTGCCAGCAGCCAATGGGGTTATGGCTACACCTTC
15	TRBD2	NA	TRBV20-1	TRBJ2-5	CSATRAGAYQETQYF	TGCAGTGCTACCCGAGCGGGGGCATACCAAGAGACCCAGTACTTC
16	NA	NA	TRBV6-1	TRBJ1-5	CASSARMWGADQPQHF	TGTGCCAGCAGTGCAAGAATGTGGGGGGCGGATCAGCCCCAGCATTTT
15	NA	NA	TRBV12-3/TRBV12-4	TRBJ1-6	CASSPRGVYNSPLHF	TGTGCCAGCAGTCCCCGAGGCGTCTATAATTCACCCCTCCACTTT
19	TRBD2	NA	TRBV4-2	TRBJ2-1	CASSLRLAGDDPYGNEQFF	TGTGCCAGCAGCCTGCGACTAGCGGGGGACGACCCTTATGGCAATGAGCAGTTCTTC
17	TRBD2	few	TRBV5-1	TRBJ2-3	CASSLGPLLARTDTQYF	TGCGCCAGCAGCTTGGGGCCCCTACTAGCGCGCACAGATACGCAGTATTTT
17	TRBD2	NA	TRBV5-5	TRBJ2-1	CASSLKGGGFPYNEQFF	TGTGCCAGCAGCTTGAAAGGCGGGGGATTTCCCTACAATGAGCAGTTCTTC
17	TRBD1	NA	TRBV28	TRBJ1-5	CASSLSTGTGIIGPQHF	TGTGCCAGCAGTTTATCCACCGGGACAGGGATTATAGGGCCCCAGCATTTT
19	TRBD2	few	TRBV4-3	TRBJ2-1	CASSQVSSGGGSGYNEQFF	TGCGCCAGCAGCCAAGTTTCTAGCGGGGGGGGGTCAGGATACAATGAGCAGTTCTTC
16	TRBD1	few	TRBV11-2	TRBJ2-7	CASSSIRDRVIYEQYF	TGTGCCAGCAGCTCTATTCGGGACAGGGTAATCTACGAGCAGTACTTC
12	NA	NA	TRBV25-1	TRBJ2-3	CASMDRTDTQYF	TGTGCCAGCATGGACAGAACAGATACGCAGTATTTT
21	NA	few	TRBV3-1	TRBJ2-6	CASSQDPPGDTKASGANVLTF	TGTGCCAGCAGCCAAGATCCGCCAGGGGACACGAAAGCCTCTGGGGCCAACGTCCTGACTTTC
18	NA	NA	TRBV5-1	TRBJ1-1	CASSPLAGSGAMNTEAFF	TGCGCCAGCAGCCCCTTGGCAGGGTCGGGGGCCATGAACACTGAAGCTTTCTTT
17	NA	few	TRBV11-2	TRBJ2-5	CASSPPGEVVGRKTQYF	TGTGCCAGCAGCCCCCCCGGGGAGGTTGTGGGGCGAAAGACCCAGTACTTC
14	NA	few	TRBV5-1	TRBJ1-3	CASSLDRGGGTIYF	TGCGCCAGCAGCTTGGATCGTGGGGGTGGAACCATATATTTT
13	NA	few	TRBV20-1	TRBJ2-1	CSAQNGGYNEQFF	TGCAGTGCCCAAAACGGGGGTTACAATGAGCAGTTCTTC
15	TRBD1	few	TRBV5-1	TRBJ2-3	CASSLTGGYTDTQYF	TGCGCCAGCAGCTTAACAGGGGGCTACACAGATACGCAGTATTTT
12	NA	NA	TRBV7-6	TRBJ2-5	CASSFMSETQYF	TGTGCCAGCAGCTTTATGTCAGAGACCCAGTACTTC
15	TRBD2	NA	TRBV5-1	TRBJ2-4	CASSLMEGLVDIQYF	TGCGCCAGCAGCTTGATGGAGGGACTAGTAGACATTCAGTACTTC
15	NA	few	TRBV9	TRBJ2-5	CASSAGRGPGETQYF	TGTGCCAGCAGCGCAGGGCGGGGGCCAGGAGAGACCCAGTACTTC
15	NA	NA	TRBV5-1	TRBJ2-5	CASSSRGMQEETQYF	TGCGCCAGCAGCTCCCGGGGTATGCAGGAAGAGACCCAGTACTTC
14	NA	NA	TRBV28	TRBJ2-7	CASSSIRDTYEQYF	TGTGCCAGCAGTTCCATCAGGGATACCTACGAGCAGTACTTC
12	NA	few	TRBV20-1	TRBJ2-1	CSAAGAGYEQFF	TGCAGTGCTGCCGGTGCGGGATATGAGCAGTTCTTC
14	NA	NA	TRBV5-1	TRBJ2-5	CASSVDTHQETQYF	TGCGCCAGCAGCGTGGACACCCATCAAGAGACCCAGTACTTC
13	NA	NA	TRBV12-3/TRBV12-4	TRBJ1-2	CASSFPDSYGYTF	TGTGCCAGCAGTTTCCCGGACAGCTATGGCTACACCTTC
15	NA	NA	TRBV11-2	TRBJ1-2	CASSLDQSGNYGYTF	TGTGCCAGCAGCTTAGATCAGTCGGGAAACTATGGCTACACCTTC
17	NA	NA	TRBV12-3/TRBV12-4	TRBJ2-4	CASSFSQGLRTKNIQYF	TGTGCCAGCAGTTTTTCCCAGGGCCTTAGAACCAAAAACATTCAGTACTTC